Listed below are T cell receptor beta chains from one sample, sequenced in a study of cytomegalovirus exposure and HLA in healthy donors. Only in-frame clones appear in the TCRdb table, and some are missing; sequencing was by immunoSEQ multiplex PCR. The table records roughly 160,000 clones, about four fifths of them present only once. The sequencing sample was made of PBMCs. The receptors were sampled from a woman between 45 and 60 years old in good health and CMV-seronegative. Each CDR3 is given without its conserved first and last residue. Each record gives: D gene, J gene, V gene, CDR3 protein. A D gene is named only where the DNA matches it firmly.

d_call: -
j_call: TRBJ1-1
v_call: TRBV7-2
cdr3_aa: ASSLGGQFNTEAF

d_call: -
j_call: TRBJ1-1
v_call: TRBV2
cdr3_aa: ASRAGRTEAF

d_call: -
j_call: TRBJ1-2
v_call: TRBV5-4
cdr3_aa: ASKNRGDYYGYT

d_call: TRBD2
j_call: TRBJ2-1
v_call: TRBV19
cdr3_aa: ASSGSSGPYNEQF

d_call: -
j_call: TRBJ1-5
v_call: TRBV10-2
cdr3_aa: ASSESNRNQPQH

d_call: -
j_call: TRBJ2-2
v_call: TRBV19
cdr3_aa: ASSIDITGELF

d_call: -
j_call: TRBJ2-4
v_call: TRBV19
cdr3_aa: ASSIVRVLDKNIQY

d_call: TRBD2
j_call: TRBJ2-7
v_call: TRBV7-2
cdr3_aa: ASSLNPSGYEQY

d_call: TRBD1
j_call: TRBJ2-1
v_call: TRBV7-9
cdr3_aa: ASSPRIGDRNYNEQF

d_call: -
j_call: TRBJ1-2
v_call: TRBV30
cdr3_aa: AWSVRGNGYT

d_call: -
j_call: TRBJ2-1
v_call: TRBV18
cdr3_aa: ASSPTLSSGEQF

d_call: -
j_call: TRBJ1-1
v_call: TRBV6-1
cdr3_aa: ASSEEGVYRTEAF

d_call: TRBD1
j_call: TRBJ1-2
v_call: TRBV30
cdr3_aa: AWNRQGISLMGGYT

d_call: -
j_call: TRBJ2-1
v_call: TRBV7-6
cdr3_aa: ASSLPQGEQF

d_call: TRBD2
j_call: TRBJ2-3
v_call: TRBV5-5
cdr3_aa: ASSLGAGGLTDTQY